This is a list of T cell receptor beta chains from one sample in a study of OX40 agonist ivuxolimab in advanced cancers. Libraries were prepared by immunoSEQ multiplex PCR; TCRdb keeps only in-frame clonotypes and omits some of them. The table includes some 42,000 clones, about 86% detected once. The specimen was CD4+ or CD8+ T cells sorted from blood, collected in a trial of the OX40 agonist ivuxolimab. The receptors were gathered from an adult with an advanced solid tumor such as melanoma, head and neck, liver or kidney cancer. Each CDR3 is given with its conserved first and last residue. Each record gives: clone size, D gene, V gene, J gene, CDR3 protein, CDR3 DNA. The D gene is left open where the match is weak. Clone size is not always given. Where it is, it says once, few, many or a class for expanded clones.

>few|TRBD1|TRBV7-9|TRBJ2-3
CASSPGGSGQGSTDTQYF
TGTGCCAGCAGCCCAGGGGGCTCCGGACAGGGTAGCACAGATACGCAGTATTTT
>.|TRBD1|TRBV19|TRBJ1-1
CASSPGGGTEAFF
TGTGCCAGTAGCCCAGGGGGGGGGACTGAAGCTTTCTTT
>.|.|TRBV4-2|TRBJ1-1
CASSQLGVGEAFF
TGTGCCAGCAGCCAACTGGGGGTCGGTGAAGCTTTCTTT
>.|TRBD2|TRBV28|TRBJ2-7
CASSGIAGGPGEQYF
TGTGCCAGCAGTGGAATAGCGGGGGGGCCGGGCGAGCAGTACTTC
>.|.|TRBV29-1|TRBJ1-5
CSVEDGFNQPQHF
TGCAGCGTTGAAGACGGATTTAATCAGCCCCAGCATTTT
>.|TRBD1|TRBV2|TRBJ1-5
CASSDPGTGGGDQPQHF
TGTGCCAGCAGTGACCCCGGGACAGGGGGCGGAGATCAGCCCCAGCATTTT
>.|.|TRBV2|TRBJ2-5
CASIGETQYF
TGTGCCAGCATAGGCGAGACCCAGTACTTC
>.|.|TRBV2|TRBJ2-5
CASTHPGLLKYLQETQYF
TGTGCCAGCACTCACCCGGGACTCCTTAAATACCTACAAGAGACCCAGTACTTC
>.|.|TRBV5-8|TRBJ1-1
CASSFKMDPEAFF
TGTGCCAGCAGCTTTAAAATGGACCCTGAAGCCTTCTTT
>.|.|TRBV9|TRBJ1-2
CASSVGQHSNYGYTF
TGTGCCAGCAGCGTAGGACAGCACTCTAACTATGGCTACACCTTC
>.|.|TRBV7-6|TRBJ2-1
CASSSGGSSYNEQFF
TGTGCCAGCAGCTCAGGGGGGAGCTCCTACAATGAGCAGTTCTTC
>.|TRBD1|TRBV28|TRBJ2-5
CASSPRQGLSQETQYF
TGTGCCAGCAGCCCCCGACAGGGCCTTTCCCAAGAGACCCAGTACTTC
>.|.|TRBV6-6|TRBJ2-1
CASSRPNEQFF
TGTGCCAGCAGTAGGCCCAATGAGCAGTTCTTC
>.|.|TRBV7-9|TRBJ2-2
CASLSLPTGELFF
TGTGCCAGCCTCAGTCTGCCCACCGGGGAGCTGTTTTTT
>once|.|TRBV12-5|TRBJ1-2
CASGLVGDDGYTF
TGTGCTAGTGGTTTGGTTGGGGATGACGGCTACACCTTC
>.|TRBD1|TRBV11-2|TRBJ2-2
CASSITPGTGTTGELFF
TGTGCCAGCAGCATCACTCCCGGGACAGGGACAACCGGGGAGCTGTTTTTT
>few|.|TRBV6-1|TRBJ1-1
CASSGGTVEAFF
TGTGCCAGCAGTGGCGGGACCGTCGAAGCTTTCTTT
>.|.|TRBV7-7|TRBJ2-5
CASSPQLQDHAETQYF
TGTGCCAGCAGCCCGCAACTTCAGGACCATGCGGAGACCCAGTACTTC
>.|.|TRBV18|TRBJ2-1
CASSPRDRNNEQFF
TGTGCCAGCTCACCACGAGACAGAAACAATGAGCAGTTCTTC
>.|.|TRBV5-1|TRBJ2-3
CASSLNRVTDTQYF
TGCGCCAGCAGCTTGAACAGGGTGACAGATACGCAGTATTTT
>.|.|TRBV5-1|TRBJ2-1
CASSLSGTEQFF
TGCGCCAGCAGCTTGTCCGGTACAGAGCAGTTCTTC
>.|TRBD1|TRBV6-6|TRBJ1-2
CASSPYRGRWGYTF
TGTGCCAGCAGCCCGTACAGGGGGAGATGGGGCTACACCTTC
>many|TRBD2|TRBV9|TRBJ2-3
CASSVGSTAGGLNTQYF
TGTGCCAGCAGCGTAGGATCGACAGCGGGGGGGCTTAATACGCAGTATTTT
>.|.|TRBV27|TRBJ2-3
CASSSMLGLTDTQYF
TGTGCCAGCAGTTCTATGTTGGGTTTGACGGATACGCAGTATTTT
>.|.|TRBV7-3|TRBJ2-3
CASSLTGSEDTQYF
TGTGCCAGCAGCTTAACTGGGTCGGAGGATACGCAGTATTTT
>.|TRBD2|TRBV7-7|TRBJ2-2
CASSSGTSNTGELFF
TGTGCCAGCAGCAGCGGGACGTCGAACACCGGGGAGCTGTTTTTT
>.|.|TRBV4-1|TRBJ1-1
CASSQSAGKGPNTEAFF
TGCGCCAGCAGCCAAAGTGCAGGGAAAGGGCCCAACACTGAAGCTTTCTTT
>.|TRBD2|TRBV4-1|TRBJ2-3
CASSQIAGGPGWTDTQYF
TGCGCCAGCAGCCAGATAGCGGGGGGGCCGGGGTGGACAGATACGCAGTATTTT
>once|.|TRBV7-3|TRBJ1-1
CASSRQSNTEAFF
TGTGCCAGCAGCCGACAGTCGAACACTGAAGCTTTCTTT
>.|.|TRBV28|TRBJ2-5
CASSPGLGETQYF
TGTGCCAGCAGCCCCGGCCTAGGAGAGACCCAGTACTTC
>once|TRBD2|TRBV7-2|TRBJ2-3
CASSSGLAESTDTQYF
TGTGCCAGCAGCTCCGGACTAGCGGAGAGCACAGATACGCAGTATTTT
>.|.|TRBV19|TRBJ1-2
CASSIVVRLNGYTF
TGTGCCAGTAGTATAGTAGTCAGGCTAAATGGCTACACCTTC
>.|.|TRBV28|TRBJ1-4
CASSFPDGNEKLFF
TGTGCCAGCAGTTTCCCGGACGGTAATGAAAAACTGTTTTTT
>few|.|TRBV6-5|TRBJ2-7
CASSYGHTYEQYF
TGTGCCAGCAGTTACGGGCATACCTACGAGCAGTACTTC
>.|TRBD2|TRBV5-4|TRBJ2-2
CASTLGGSGELFF
TGTGCCAGCACTCTGGGGGGGTCCGGGGAGCTGTTTTTT
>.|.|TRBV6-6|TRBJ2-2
CASTLTGPYTGELFF
TGTGCCAGCACTCTGACAGGTCCCTACACCGGGGAGCTGTTTTTT
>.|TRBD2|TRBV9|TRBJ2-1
CASSALAGVYNEQFF
TGTGCCAGCAGCGCACTAGCGGGGGTGTACAATGAGCAGTTCTTC
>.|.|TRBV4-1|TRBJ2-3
CASSQDASDTDTQYF
TGCGCCAGCAGCCAAGATGCCAGCGACACAGATACGCAGTATTTT
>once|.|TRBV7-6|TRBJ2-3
CASSPEGADTQYF
TGTGCCAGCAGCCCCGAGGGGGCAGATACGCAGTATTTT
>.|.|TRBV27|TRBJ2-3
CASTLVDYTDTQYF
TGTGCCAGCACCCTCGTCGACTACACAGATACGCAGTATTTT
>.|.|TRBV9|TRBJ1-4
CASSVGRQPATNEKLFF
TGTGCCAGCAGCGTAGGGAGACAACCTGCAACTAATGAAAAACTGTTTTTT
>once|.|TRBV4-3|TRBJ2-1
CASSQDSTLNSYNEQFF
TGCGCCAGCAGCCAAGATAGTACTCTCAACTCCTACAATGAGCAGTTCTTC
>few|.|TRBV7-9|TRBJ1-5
CASSLSSGNQPQHF
TGTGCCAGCAGCTTAAGCAGTGGCAATCAGCCCCAGCATTTT
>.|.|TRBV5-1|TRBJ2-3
CASSSLSTTDTQYF
TGCGCCAGCAGCTCCCTCTCGACCACAGATACGCAGTATTTT
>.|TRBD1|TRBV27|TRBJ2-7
CASTGTGRNYEQYF
TGTGCCAGCACCGGGACAGGGAGAAACTACGAGCAGTACTTC
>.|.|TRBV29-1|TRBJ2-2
CSVDRAPGELFF
TGCAGCGTTGATAGGGCTCCGGGGGAGCTGTTTTTT
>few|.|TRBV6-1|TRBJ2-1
CASSEYETYNEQFF
TGTGCCAGCAGTGAATATGAGACCTACAATGAGCAGTTCTTC
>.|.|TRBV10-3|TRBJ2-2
CAISPSTNTGELFF
TGTGCCATCAGCCCAAGTACGAACACCGGGGAGCTGTTTTTT
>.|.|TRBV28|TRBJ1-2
CASSSDGRGYTF
TGTGCCAGCAGTTCAGATGGGCGGGGCTACACCTTC
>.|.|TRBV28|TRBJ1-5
CASSLLSDQPQHF
TGTGCCAGCAGTTTACTATCTGATCAGCCCCAGCATTTT
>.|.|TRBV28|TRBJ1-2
CASSSGILGYTF
TGTGCCAGCAGTTCAGGGATTTTGGGCTACACCTTC
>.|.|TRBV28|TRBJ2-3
CASSLDSTDTQYF
TGTGCCAGCAGCCTTGACAGCACAGATACGCAGTATTTT
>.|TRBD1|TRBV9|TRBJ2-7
CASSVGDRAYEQYF
TGTGCCAGCAGCGTAGGGGACAGAGCCTACGAGCAGTACTTC